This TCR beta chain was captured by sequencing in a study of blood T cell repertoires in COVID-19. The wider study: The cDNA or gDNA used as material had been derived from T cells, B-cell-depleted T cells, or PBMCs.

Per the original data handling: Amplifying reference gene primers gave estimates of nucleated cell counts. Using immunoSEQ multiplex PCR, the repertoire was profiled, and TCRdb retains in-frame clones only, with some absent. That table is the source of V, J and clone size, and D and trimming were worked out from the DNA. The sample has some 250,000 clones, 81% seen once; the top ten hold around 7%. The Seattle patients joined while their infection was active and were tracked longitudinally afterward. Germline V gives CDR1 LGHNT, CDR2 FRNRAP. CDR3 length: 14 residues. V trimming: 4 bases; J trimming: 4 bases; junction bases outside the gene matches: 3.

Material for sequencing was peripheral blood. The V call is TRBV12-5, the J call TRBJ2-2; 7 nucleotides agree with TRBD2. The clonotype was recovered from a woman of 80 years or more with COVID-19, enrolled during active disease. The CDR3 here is CASGSSGTTGELFF. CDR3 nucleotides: TGTGCTAGTGGTTCCAGCGGGACCACCGGGGAGCTGTTTTTT.